A single sample gave rise to the 15 T cell receptor beta chains below, sequenced in a study of shared clonotypes between healthy human individuals. CD45RO negativity and positive selection for CCR7 defined naive CD8 cells, a population that excluded terminally differentiated effector memory CD45RA+ cells. Some clones are missing from TCRdb's copy, which holds only in-frame ones; the method was immunoSEQ multiplex PCR. The sample shows about 590,000 clones, 95% to 96% of them seen only once. Sequencing was performed on naive CD8+ T cells sorted from blood. The receptor set was obtained from a woman aged 25 to 39 in good health.

The chain employs TRBV5-4 and TRBJ2-3, with D uncertain. The CDR3 is made up of 13 amino acids. Trimming stripped 10 bases from V and 1 base from J, with 13 bases between. Germline V lookup: CDR1 SGHNT, CDR2 YYREEE (reference sequence). CDR3 in DNA: TGTGCCCCCGGCTTTAAGGGCACAGATACGCAGTATTTT. This codes for CAPGFKGTDTQYF.

This clone was seen just once. The chain couples TRBV5-4 to TRBJ2-2, with 7 bases lining up with TRBD1. The CDR3 is 16 amino acids. V shed 1 base and J 4 bases; nucleotides not matched to a gene: 7. Per germline, CDR1 SGHNT and CDR2 YYREEE (reference sequence). The CDR3, as DNA: TGTGCCAGCAGCTTGAGGGACAGTCTCCTCACCGGGGAGCTGTTTTTT. This gives the protein CASSLRDSLLTGELFF.

This clone showed up just once. This chain uses TRBV28 with TRBJ2-2; unclear D gene. The CDR3 sequence is 14 residues long. Germline values: CDR1 MDHEN, CDR2 SYDVKM. V was shortened by 5 bases and J by 6 bases, with 13 bases between the two germline ends. The CDR3 sequence: CASSRALLSGELFF. The DNA for the CDR3 is TGTGCCAGCAGTCGGGCCTTACTCTCCGGGGAGCTGTTTTTT.

The CDR3 region has the DNA TGTGCCATCAGTGAGTCTTTGGCTGCGGGGGGCTATGGCTACACCTTC. It yields the protein CAISESLAAGGYGYTF. The chain employs TRBV10-3 and TRBJ1-2, with D possibly matching TRBD1 (5 bases). Germline V lookup: CDR1 ENHRY, CDR2 SYGVKD. V lost 0 bases to trimming and J lost 4 bases, with 15 bases between them. The CDR3 sequence is 16 residues long.

This chain joins TRBV27 and TRBJ2-1; 11 nucleotides agree with TRBD2. CDR1 is MNHEY and CDR2 is SMNVEV in the germline V gene (reference sequence). V lost 5 bases to trimming and J lost 5 bases; unmatched junction nucleotides: 5. The CDR3 extends over 15 amino acids. CDR3 in DNA: TGTGCCAGCAGTCCGCCGGGACTAGCGGACAATGAGCAGTTCTTC. It specifies CASSPPGLADNEQFF.

This clone was found once. The chain couples TRBV27 to TRBJ1-4, with 9 bases lining up with TRBD1. Germline-derived CDR1 and CDR2 are MNHEY and SMNVEV (reference sequence). V lost 2 bases, J lost 6 bases, and 4 bases stayed unmatched. The CDR3 covers 15 residues. CDR3 coding DNA: TGTGCCAGCAGTTTACGGGGGACAGGGTATGAAAAACTGTTTTTT. Its translation: CASSLRGTGYEKLFF.

The chain is built from TRBV5-5 and TRBJ2-7; a weak D match, TRBD1 (5 bases). The germline gives CDR1 SGHKS, CDR2 YYEKEE (reference sequence). CDR3 length: 13 residues. V was trimmed by 3 bases and J by 4 bases, leaving 11 bases between them. The chain's CDR3 is CASSSTNRYEQYF. The DNA of the CDR3 is TGTGCCAGCAGCTCAACGAACAGGTACGAGCAGTACTTC.

This sequence joins TRBV7-9 and TRBJ2-7; 8 nucleotides line up with TRBD2. J was trimmed by 3 bases and V by 4 bases; bases with no gene match: 8. CDR3 length: 15 residues. Germline V gene data show CDR1 as SEHNR and CDR2 as FQNEAQ (reference sequence). As DNA, the CDR3 is TGTGCCAGCAGCTCATCGGGACTAGACTTCTACGAGCAGTACTTC. Amino acid sequence: CASSSSGLDFYEQYF.

To note about this clone: Distinct nucleotide sequences in the sample also encode this CDR3. The chain recombines TRBV6-5 with TRBJ2-1; 14 nucleotides agree with TRBD2. This CDR3 is 15 amino acids long. Trimming cost V 6 bases and J 6 bases; bases outside gene matches: 4. The germline V gene has CDR1 MNHEY and CDR2 SVGAGI. CDR3 bases: TGTGCCAGCAGCCCCGGACTAGCGGGAGGCAATGAGCAGTTCTTC. Amino acids: CASSPGLAGGNEQFF.

This rearrangement joins TRBV11-1 to TRBJ2-3; 10 nucleotides agree with TRBD2. Germline-derived CDR1 and CDR2 are SGHAT and FQDESV (reference sequence). V shed 5 bases, J shed 3 bases, and the junction held 5 bases outside the gene matches. CDR3 length: 15 residues. CDR3 in DNA: TGTGCCAGCAGCCCCCTAGCGGGAGAAACAGATACGCAGTATTTT. It codes for CASSPLAGETDTQYF.

The V gene is TRBV28, the J gene TRBJ2-7; a weak D match, TRBD1 (5 bases). CDR1 MDHEN and CDR2 SYDVKM come from the germline V gene. Trimming cost V 2 bases and J 6 bases, with 11 bases left between them. This CDR3 spans 13 amino acids. CDR3 in amino acids: CASSLIGASEQYF. The CDR3 coding sequence is TGTGCCAGCAGTTTAATTGGGGCGTCCGAGCAGTACTTC.

The chain joins TRBV28 to TRBJ1-4; 9 positions match TRBD1. The ends lost 6 bases at V and 4 bases at J; junction bases unmatched: 9. This CDR3 spans 16 amino acids. Germline CDR1 and CDR2: MDHEN and SYDVKM. This CDR3 reads CASRFPTGGINEKLFF. CDR3 DNA sequence: TGTGCCAGCAGATTCCCCACAGGGGGCATTAATGAAAAACTGTTTTTT.

The gene calls are TRBV10-2 and TRBJ1-1, with TRBD1 as a possible D gene (6 bases). V was trimmed by 5 bases and J by 5 bases, leaving 18 bases between them. CDR3 length: 15 amino acids. Germline-derived CDR1 and CDR2 are WSHSY and SAAADI. For the CDR3, the DNA is TGCGCCAGCAGTCGGGACACGGGACATCGGACTGAAGCTTTCTTT. Residues: CASSRDTGHRTEAFF.

J is TRBJ2-3 and V is TRBV28; D is ambiguous. Per germline, CDR1 MDHEN and CDR2 SYDVKM. The V end lost 1 base, the J end lost 2 bases, and 16 bases lay between the germline ends. The CDR3 has 17 residues. CDR3 residues: CASSLSPFGRFTDTQYF. The CDR3 coding sequence is TGTGCCAGCAGTTTATCCCCTTTTGGCAGGTTCACAGATACGCAGTATTTT.

The V and J genes are TRBV10-1 and TRBJ2-7; 7 bases fit TRBD1. The CDR3 has 14 residues. V trimming: 4 bases; J trimming: 1 base; junction bases outside the gene matches: 4. Germline values: CDR1 WNHNN, CDR2 SYGVQD (reference sequence). The CDR3 reads CASSGQGFSYEQYF. In DNA, the CDR3 is TGCGCCAGCAGTGGACAGGGCTTTTCCTACGAGCAGTACTTC.